Given below is one TCR beta chain in context. Its antigen is not identified. Primed by a sample-barcoded 5' primer and a J-beta primer mix, a second PCR proceeded for about 7 to 11 cycles. Tagging of each cDNA molecule was performed by a template-switch adaptor with 12 random nucleotides. TCRdb reanalysed the 5' RACE reads using MiXCR and keeps one entry per CDR3 protein. The data show about 640,000 distinct CDR3 sequences, roughly 53% seen once. Staff drew approximately 9.1 milliliters of peripheral blood from each donor. The sample originates from a study of blood T cells in healthy people across ages. Overall study findings and caveats: Unsorted PBMCs ruled out conclusive naive versus antigen-experienced comparison.

Germline V gene sequence: CDR1 DFQATT, CDR2 SNEGSKA (reference sequence). The CDR3 length is 14 residues. The ends were cut back, 3 bases at V and 0 bases at J, with 6 bases in the middle. This receptor was obtained from a man aged 55 to 69 in good health. The chain uses TRBV20-1 and TRBJ1-6; D uncertain. The sequencing sample was made of blood. The CDR3 DNA sequence: TGCAGTGCTAGCGAGGGCTCCTATAATTCACCCCTCCACTTT. It codes for CSASEGSYNSPLHF.